One sample yielded the 14 T cell receptor beta chains listed below, sequenced in a study of T cell responses to AZD1222 COVID-19 vaccine. Produced via immunoSEQ multiplex PCR; TCRdb's table is partial and in-frame only. The table lists over 85,000 clones, over 75% of them singletons. The sequencing used peripheral blood, collected on day 0 of AZD1222 vaccination. Receptor source: an adult in good health.

This clone was recorded a few times. CDR3 sequence: CASSLAGLSTDTQYF. In DNA form, the CDR3 reads TGTGCCAGCAGCTTGGCGGGGCTGAGCACAGATACGCAGTATTTT. This sequence joins TRBV7-3 and TRBJ2-3, with a weak D call TRBD2 (6 bases). Germline CDR1 reads SGHTA; CDR2 reads FQGTGA. The CDR3 spans 15 residues. V lost 3 bases, J lost 0 bases, and 10 bases lay in between.

The chain is built from TRBV25-1 and TRBJ1-1; D may be TRBD1 (5 bases). Germline V gene data show CDR1 as MGHDK and CDR2 as SYGVNS. Deletions cut 10 bases from V and 0 bases from J, with 9 bases between. The CDR3 has 12 amino acids. CDR3 sequence reads: CATRGMNTEAFF. CDR3 nucleotides: TGTGCCACCCGGGGGATGAACACTGAAGCTTTCTTT. The full variable domain, with the rest looked up from reference TRBV25-1 and TRBJ1-1, is EADIYQTPRYLVIGTGKKITLECSQTMGHDKMYWYQQDPGMELHLIHYSYGVNSTEKGDLSSESTVSRIRTEHFPLTLESARPSHTSQYLCATRGMNTEAFFGQGTRLTVV.

The J gene is TRBJ2-2, the V gene TRBV5-1; TRBD2 matches at 10 bases. The CDR3 has 15 residues. Germline trimming cut 4 bases from V and 8 bases from J; bases unmatched to any gene: 8. The germline V gene encodes CDR1 SGHRS and CDR2 YFSETQ. CDR3 in DNA: TGCGCCAGCAGCACGGGGACTAGCGATACGGGGGAGCTGTTTTTT. As protein: CASSTGTSDTGELFF.

The chain recombines TRBV28 with TRBJ1-2, with D possibly being TRBD1 (5 bases). The V and J ends lost 6 bases and 4 bases respectively, with 24 bases between them. This CDR3 is 17 amino acids long. Germline V gives CDR1 MDHEN, CDR2 SYDVKM. This chain's CDR3 is CASRDLGRQGDPYGYTF. CDR3 DNA sequence: TGTGCCAGCAGAGATTTAGGGCGTCAGGGTGATCCCTATGGCTACACCTTC.

The genes are TRBV27 and TRBJ1-2; weak D call: TRBD1 (5 bases). Trimming cost V 5 bases and J 6 bases, with 13 bases left between them. In germline, CDR1 is MNHEY, CDR2 SMNVEV (reference sequence). CDR3 length: 13 amino acids. CDR3 sequence reads: CASSTPQGNGYTF. In DNA form, the CDR3 reads TGTGCCAGCAGTACCCCTCAGGGCAATGGCTACACCTTC.

This clone was observed a handful of times. CDR3 sequence: CASSPLGPNYGYTF. The DNA for the CDR3 is TGCGCCAGCAGCCCGCTCGGCCCCAACTATGGCTACACCTTC. The chain is built from TRBV5-1 and TRBJ1-2; D is ambiguous. V was pared by 4 bases and J by 2 bases, with 12 bases between. The CDR3 loop spans 14 amino acids. Looked up from germline, CDR1 is SGHRS and CDR2 is YFSETQ.

The rearrangement uses TRBV27 and TRBJ1-2; D gene unclear. Germline loops: CDR1 MNHEY, CDR2 SMNVEV (reference sequence). The CDR3 loop spans 14 amino acids. Trimming pared 2 bases from V and 2 bases from J, leaving 9 bases between. The CDR3 here is CASSLIRGNYGYTF. The CDR3 DNA reads TGTGCCAGCAGTTTAATCCGGGGAAACTATGGCTACACCTTC.

Only one count was recorded for this clone. The genes are TRBV28 and TRBJ2-7; 9 nucleotides align to TRBD1. In germline, CDR1 is MDHEN, CDR2 SYDVKM. Trimming at V came to 10 bases and at J to 3 bases, leaving 13 bases not matched to a gene. This CDR3 has 15 residues. In DNA form, the CDR3 reads TGTGCCACTACCAAGCTAAGGGACAGGGTCTACGAGCAGTACTTC. This translates into CATTKLRDRVYEQYF.

V is TRBV3-1 (or the pseudogene TRBV3-2) and J is TRBJ1-2; D not resolved. Germline CDR1 LGHDT, CDR2 YNNKEL (reference sequence). CDR3 length equals 13 residues. V gave up 0 bases and J gave up 8 bases, with 10 bases separating them. The CDR3 is CASSQDRVSGYTF. The CDR3 nucleotides read TGTGCCAGCAGCCAAGATCGTGTCAGCGGCTACACCTTC.

The chain carries TRBV4-3 and TRBJ2-5, with 8 positions matching TRBD1. This CDR3 has 13 amino acids. From germline, CDR1 is LGHNA and CDR2 YSLEER. The junction had 2 bases not matched to a gene; V was cut back by 6 bases and J by 2 bases. The CDR3 here is CASSRDRQETQYF. For the CDR3, the DNA is TGCGCCAGCAGTCGGGACAGGCAAGAGACCCAGTACTTC.

The chain has TRBV10-3 and TRBJ2-7; 7 nucleotides agree with TRBD1. Looked up from germline, CDR1 is ENHRY and CDR2 is SYGVKD. The CDR3 length is 12 residues. V lost 2 bases, J lost 6 bases, and 1 base stayed unmatched. CDR3 coding DNA: TGTGCCATCAGTGAGAGACAGGGCGAGCAGTACTTC. Translation: CAISERQGEQYF.

This clone showed up just once. The chain is built from TRBV18 and TRBJ2-1, with 9 positions matching TRBD1. Looked up from germline, CDR1 is KGHSH and CDR2 is LQKENI. The CDR3 covers 14 residues. The J segment lost 5 bases and the V segment lost 3 bases, leaving 2 bases of the junction unmatched. The CDR3 DNA sequence: TGTGCCAGCTCACCGGGACAGGGTGACAATGAGCAGTTCTTC. This translates into CASSPGQGDNEQFF.

V usage is TRBV6-5 and J usage is TRBJ1-1; TRBD1 aligns across 7 bases. This CDR3 region has 14 residues. Trimming removed 5 bases from V and 3 bases from J; junction bases left unmatched: 6. Germline-derived CDR1 and CDR2 are MNHEY and SVGAGI. This chain's CDR3 is CASSRTGADTEAFF. The CDR3, as DNA: TGTGCCAGCAGTCGCACAGGGGCAGACACTGAAGCTTTCTTT.

This chain connects TRBV9 to TRBJ1-1; D unclear. V dropped 0 bases and J dropped 7 bases, with 19 bases sitting between them. Germline values: CDR1 SGDLS, CDR2 YYNGEE. The CDR3 has 16 amino acids. CDR3: CASSVVRRGTVGEAFF. CDR3 DNA: TGTGCCAGCAGCGTAGTTAGGAGAGGAACGGTGGGTGAAGCTTTCTTT. Combining the CDR3 with reference TRBV9 and TRBJ1-1 gives the whole variable domain DSGVTQTPKHLITATGQRVTLRCSPRSGDLSVYWYQQSLDQGLQFLIQYYNGEERAKGNILERFSAQQFPDLHSELNLSSLELGDSALYFCASSVVRRGTVGEAFFGQGTRLTVV.